This T cell receptor beta chain was sequenced during a study of CD8+ T cells in alopecia areata. Findings and limits, study-wide: It was lesional scalp, especially alopecia totalis/universalis, that showed higher clonality than normal scalp.

In this sample, this clone turned up a few times. Its antigen is not known. V was pared by 4 bases and J by 6 bases, with 11 bases between. This CDR3 is 13 amino acids long. Germline V gene lookup returns CDR1 SGHRS and CDR2 YFSETQ. RNA extraction was followed by reverse transcription into cDNA, which acted as the sequencing template. Generated by immunoSEQ multiplex PCR, the TCRdb table keeps only in-frame clones and is missing some. Of around 180,000 clones detected, roughly 60% appear once; the ten largest clones hold over 0.9%. The treatment was: oral pan-JAK inhibitor, 5-10 mg twice daily. The V and J genes are TRBV5-1 and TRBJ2-1, with a weak D call TRBD1 (6 bases). Sequenced here: CD4+ T cells sorted from blood, sampled at week 24, from a patient treated with tofacitinib. The sequence was obtained from a human donor with alopecia areata. The CDR3 loop is CASSPTRGNEQFF. In DNA, the CDR3 is TGCGCCAGCAGCCCTACCAGGGGCAATGAGCAGTTCTTC. The entire variable domain, with the rest obtained from reference TRBV5-1 and TRBJ2-1, is as follows: KAGVTQTPRYLIKTRGQQVTLSCSPISGHRSVSWYQQTPGQGLQFLFEYFSETQRNKGNFPGRFSGRQFSNSRSEMNVSTLELGDSALYLCASSPTRGNEQFFGPGTRLTVL.